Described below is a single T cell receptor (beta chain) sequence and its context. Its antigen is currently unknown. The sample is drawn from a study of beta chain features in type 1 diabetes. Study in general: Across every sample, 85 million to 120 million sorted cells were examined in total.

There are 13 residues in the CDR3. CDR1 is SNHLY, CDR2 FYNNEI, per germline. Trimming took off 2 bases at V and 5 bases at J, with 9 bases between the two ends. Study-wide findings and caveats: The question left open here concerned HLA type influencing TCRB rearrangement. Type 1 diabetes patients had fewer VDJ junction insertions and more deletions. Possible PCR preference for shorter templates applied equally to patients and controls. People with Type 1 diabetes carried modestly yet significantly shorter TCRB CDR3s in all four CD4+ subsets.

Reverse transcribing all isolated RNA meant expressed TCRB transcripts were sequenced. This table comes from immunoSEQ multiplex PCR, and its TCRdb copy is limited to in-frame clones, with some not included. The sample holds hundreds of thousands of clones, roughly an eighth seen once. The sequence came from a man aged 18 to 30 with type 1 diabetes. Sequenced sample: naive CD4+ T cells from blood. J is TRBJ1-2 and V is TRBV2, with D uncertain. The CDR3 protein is CASSELREYGYTF. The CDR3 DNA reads TGTGCCAGCAGTGAATTACGGGAGTATGGCTACACCTTC.